The 28 T cell receptor beta chains listed next were all sequenced from one sample in a study of blood T cell repertoires in COVID-19. Assay: immunoSEQ multiplex PCR; the TCRdb copy retains only in-frame clones and omits some. The sample lists about 400,000 clones; roughly 90% were seen once. Source material: peripheral blood. These TCRs come from a man in his forties with acute or convalescent COVID-19.

The chain has TRBV11-3 and TRBJ2-1; possibly TRBD2 for D (6 bases). The V end was cut by 5 bases, the J end by 7 bases, with 15 bases between. Germline loops: CDR1 SGHNT, CDR2 YENEEA. This CDR3 spans 14 amino acids. This CDR3 reads CASSPRGRINEQFF. The DNA of the CDR3 is TGTGCCAGCAGCCCCCGGGGGAGGATAAATGAGCAGTTCTTC.

The chain links TRBV19 to TRBJ2-7, with D maybe TRBD2 (6 bases). The CDR3 length is 14 residues. V was shortened by 6 bases and J by 0 bases, with 12 bases between the two germline ends. Germline V gene data show CDR1 as LNHDA and CDR2 as SQIVND (reference sequence). The CDR3 DNA reads as TGTGCCAGTAGAGTTAGCGGAGCCTCCTACGAGCAGTACTTC. It is translated as CASRVSGASYEQYF.

The count of this clone is one. This chain connects TRBV29-1 to TRBJ1-2; D remains ambiguous. Between the trimmed V and J ends, which lost 4 bases and 5 bases, there was a span of 8 bases. The germline gives CDR1 SQVTM, CDR2 ANQGSEA. CDR3 length: 11 amino acids. As DNA, the CDR3 is TGCAGCGTTGTCAGTGGTTATGGCTACACCTTC. Translating it yields CSVVSGYGYTF.

J is TRBJ2-1 and V is TRBV10-2; D remains ambiguous. V dropped 1 base and J dropped 13 bases, with 11 bases sitting between them. Looked up from germline, CDR1 is WSHSY and CDR2 is SAAADI. The CDR3 runs 12 residues. The CDR3 protein is CASSEWAEGQFF. In nucleotides, the CDR3 is TGCGCCAGCAGTGAGTGGGCTGAAGGACAGTTCTTC.

V usage is TRBV4-1 and J usage is TRBJ2-7, with 10 bases aligning to TRBD2. The V gene end was trimmed by 1 base and the J gene end by 4 bases; junction bases not matched to a gene: 10. Germline V gives CDR1 MGHRA, CDR2 YSYEKL. The CDR3 runs 17 residues. CDR3 in amino acids: CASSQGPPSGRSYEQYF. CDR3 DNA: TGCGCCAGCAGCCAAGGCCCTCCTAGCGGGAGAAGTTACGAGCAGTACTTC.

This chain links TRBV5-1 with TRBJ2-7; 8 positions match TRBD2. The V gene's germline CDR1 is SGHRS and CDR2 YFSETQ. V lost 5 bases to trimming and J lost 0 bases; unmatched junction nucleotides: 13. CDR3 length: 17 amino acids. The CDR3 region has the DNA TGCGCCAGCAGTTCAGGACTAGCCCAACAATTCTCCTACGAGCAGTACTTC. Translated: CASSSGLAQQFSYEQYF.

The rearrangement uses TRBV7-2 and TRBJ2-1; 14 bases are a match to TRBD2. Trimming at V came to 5 bases and at J to 2 bases, leaving 8 bases not matched to a gene. The CDR3 consists of 18 residues. Germline V gives CDR1 SGHTA, CDR2 FQGNSA. This CDR3 is CASSPGLAGGPPYNEQFF. The DNA of the CDR3 is TGTGCCAGCAGCCCAGGACTAGCGGGGGGCCCCCCCTACAATGAGCAGTTCTTC.

The chain is built from TRBV6-1 and TRBJ2-1; 8 nucleotides align to TRBD2. V shed 3 bases, J shed 6 bases, and the junction held 10 bases outside the gene matches. The CDR3 covers 16 residues. CDR1 and CDR2 (germline): MNHNS, SASEGT. CDR3 sequence: CASSDWVTSAPNEQFF. The CDR3 region has the DNA TGTGCCAGCAGTGATTGGGTGACTAGCGCACCCAATGAGCAGTTCTTC.

This clone was counted only a few times. J is TRBJ2-3 and V is TRBV6-4, with no clear D. The CDR3 has 14 residues. The germline V and J ends were trimmed by 4 bases and 0 bases, with 8 bases remaining between them. The germline V gene encodes CDR1 MRHNA and CDR2 SNTAGT. The CDR3 nucleotides read TGTGCCAGCAGTGGAGACGGGAGCACAGATACGCAGTATTTT. Protein product: CASSGDGSTDTQYF.

The V and J genes are TRBV10-2 and TRBJ2-3, with TRBD2 identical over 13 bases. Germline V CDR1 and CDR2: WSHSY, SAAADI. This CDR3 has 19 residues. V dropped 6 bases and J dropped 2; count of bases not matched to a gene: 14. The CDR3 sequence is CASRFLGTSGNGDTDTQYF. CDR3 coding DNA: TGCGCCAGCAGGTTTCTCGGGACTAGCGGGAACGGTGACACAGATACGCAGTATTTT.

In its sample, this clone was seen once. V usage is TRBV18 and J usage is TRBJ2-2, with a tentative D call TRBD1 (6 bases). Trimming removed 2 bases from V and 2 bases from J, with 9 bases in between. Per the germline V gene, CDR1 is KGHSH and CDR2 is LQKENI. CDR3 length: 15 amino acids. CDR3 bases: TGTGCCAGCTCACCAATGGGACAAAACACCGGGGAGCTGTTTTTT. This codes for CASSPMGQNTGELFF.

The V and J genes are TRBV18 and TRBJ2-7, with 7 bases matching TRBD1. Trimming cost V 3 bases and J 2 bases; bases outside gene matches: 4. CDR1 is KGHSH and CDR2 is LQKENI in the germline V gene. The CDR3 covers 14 residues. CDR3 in amino acids: CASSPVTGTYEQYF. The DNA for the CDR3 is TGTGCCAGCTCACCGGTGACAGGGACCTACGAGCAGTACTTC.

The V gene is TRBV28, the J gene TRBJ1-5; no clear D. The ends were cut back, 7 bases at V and 4 bases at J, with 14 bases in the middle. CDR1 and CDR2 (germline): MDHEN, SYDVKM. There are 14 residues in the CDR3. This chain's CDR3 is CASTSDSENQPQHF. As DNA, the CDR3 is TGTGCCAGCACCTCGGACTCAGAGAATCAGCCCCAGCATTTT.

This clone was seen a few times. The V gene is TRBV2, the J gene TRBJ2-5; possible D gene TRBD2, 6 bases. The ends were cut back, 6 bases at V and 9 bases at J, with 17 bases in the middle. This CDR3 contains 13 residues. CDR1 and CDR2 (germline): SNHLY, FYNNEI. The CDR3 region has the DNA TGTGCCAGCAGCTCGAGGGGCGGAGGGTCCCAGTACTTC. It translates to CASSSRGGGSQYF.

The chain recombines TRBV2 with TRBJ2-5; unclear D gene. Germline-derived CDR1 and CDR2 are SNHLY and FYNNEI. V lost 5 bases and J lost 2, with 15 bases in between. This CDR3 is built from 15 residues. DNA for the CDR3: TGTGCCAGCAGTCCCGGCATCAGAGGTCAAGAGACCCAGTACTTC. This codes for CASSPGIRGQETQYF. The variable domain in full, completed from reference TRBV2 and TRBJ2-5, reads EPEVTQTPSHQVTQMGQEVILRCVPISNHLYFYWYRQILGQKVEFLVSFYNNEISEKSEIFDDQFSVERPDGSNFTLKIRSTKLEDSAMYFCASSPGIRGQETQYFGPGTRLLVL.

This chain connects TRBV3-1 (or the pseudogene TRBV3-2) to TRBJ2-1; 15 bases match TRBD2. Germline V gene sequence: CDR1 LGHDT, CDR2 YNNKEL (reference sequence). Losses at the gene ends were 2 bases for V and 0 bases for J; bases not matched to a gene: 14. The CDR3 runs to 22 residues. The CDR3 DNA follows: TGTGCCAGCAGCCAACTACAGGGACTAGCGGGAGGTCACCACGACTCCTACAATGAGCAGTTCTTC. Translated, it gives CASSQLQGLAGGHHDSYNEQFF.

The V and J genes are TRBV19 and TRBJ2-5; D may be TRBD1 (6 bases). V lost 5 bases and J 2 bases, leaving 15 bases between the germline ends. Germline-derived CDR1 and CDR2 are LNHDA and SQIVND (reference sequence). The CDR3 is 15 residues long. The CDR3: CASSLRDTLQETQYF. CDR3 sequence (DNA): TGTGCCAGTAGTTTACGGGACACCCTTCAAGAGACCCAGTACTTC.

This chain links TRBV5-6 with TRBJ2-7, with 7 nucleotides matching TRBD2. The length of the CDR3 is 15 residues. Germline CDR1 is SGHDT and CDR2 is YYEEEE. J lost 4 bases, V lost 5 bases, and 12 bases had no gene match. CDR3 in amino acids: CASSPVGSSGYEQYF. CDR3 DNA sequence: TGTGCCAGCAGTCCGGTAGGCAGTAGCGGGTACGAGCAGTACTTC.

Here the CDR3 DNA reads TGTGCCAGCAGTCTCAGGGGCGAGTATGGCTACACCTTC. Translating it yields CASSLRGEYGYTF. The V gene is TRBV27, the J gene TRBJ1-2; D possibly corresponds to TRBD1 (6 bases). V gave up 5 bases and J gave up 5 bases, with 12 bases separating them. CDR1 and CDR2 (germline): MNHEY, SMNVEV (reference sequence). This CDR3 has 13 residues.

V and J are TRBV2 and TRBJ1-5; 7 bases are shared with TRBD1. Germline V gene lookup returns CDR1 SNHLY and CDR2 FYNNEI. J gave up 5 bases and V 6 bases, and 7 bases lay outside the gene matches. The CDR3 totals 14 residues. This CDR3 is CASRDRDRDQPQHF. The CDR3 region has the DNA TGTGCCAGCAGGGACCGGGACAGAGATCAGCCCCAGCATTTT.

The chain couples TRBV28 to TRBJ1-1; D uncertain. The V end was cut by 3 bases, the J end by 5 bases, with 4 bases between. The CDR3 consists of 11 residues. Germline V gives CDR1 MDHEN, CDR2 SYDVKM. The CDR3 DNA follows: TGTGCCAGCAGTTTTCGGACTGAAGCTTTCTTT. Protein product: CASSFRTEAFF.

V gene TRBV6-5 combines with J gene TRBJ2-3; weak D call: TRBD1 (6 bases). The CDR3 is made up of 16 amino acids. The V gene's germline CDR1 is MNHEY and CDR2 SVGAGI. V was trimmed by 4 bases and J by 1 base, leaving 15 bases between them. The CDR3, as DNA: TGTGCCAGCAGTTCCACAGGGTCTGAGGGCACAGATACGCAGTATTTT. This encodes CASSSTGSEGTDTQYF.

The chain joins TRBV18 to TRBJ2-5; D perhaps matches TRBD1 (6 bases). The CDR3 contains 14 residues. The V gene's germline CDR1 is KGHSH and CDR2 LQKENI. The ends were cut back, 5 bases at V and 3 bases at J, with 13 bases in the middle. Here the CDR3 reads CASSDITGKETQYF. CDR3 nucleotide sequence: TGTGCCAGCTCAGACATCACAGGGAAAGAGACCCAGTACTTC.

The chain recombines TRBV9 with TRBJ1-1, with D uncertain. This CDR3 comprises 14 residues. Germline CDR1 reads SGDLS; CDR2 reads YYNGEE. Trimming took 4 bases from V and 2 from J, leaving 12 bases between them. CDR3: CASSPRSENTEAFF. CDR3 sequence (DNA): TGTGCCAGCAGCCCCCGATCAGAAAACACTGAAGCTTTCTTT.

The chain couples TRBV12-3 or TRBV12-4 to TRBJ1-1; no definite D call. Between the trimmed V and J ends, which lost 4 bases and 11 bases, there was a span of 17 bases. This CDR3 is built from 13 residues. CDR3 in DNA: TGTGCCAGCAGTTCGCCAAGGGTTAAGCGGGCTTTCTTT. It codes for CASSSPRVKRAFF.

The CDR3: CASSYGQGVPGELFF. The CDR3 region has the DNA TGCGCCAGCAGCTACGGACAGGGAGTCCCCGGGGAGCTGTTTTTT. The chain combines TRBV5-1 with TRBJ2-2, with 8 bases fitting TRBD1. CDR1 and CDR2 (germline): SGHRS, YFSETQ. This CDR3 spans 15 amino acids. J gave up 6 bases and V 3 bases, and 7 bases lay outside the gene matches.

J is TRBJ2-5 and V is TRBV5-1; 12 positions match TRBD1. The CDR3 is 16 amino acids. Per the germline V gene, CDR1 is SGHRS and CDR2 is YFSETQ. The trim removed 6 bases at V and 4 bases at J, leaving 10 bases unmatched. The CDR3 DNA sequence: TGCGCCAGCACCCCGGGACAGGGGGCGCGGGTAGAGACCCAGTACTTC. Translating gives CASTPGQGARVETQYF.

The chain is built from TRBV3-1 (or the pseudogene TRBV3-2) and TRBJ2-2, with 7 positions matching TRBD2. This CDR3 has 16 amino acids. The trim removed 2 bases at V and 6 bases at J, leaving 9 bases unmatched. The germline V gene has CDR1 LGHDT and CDR2 YNNKEL (reference sequence). CDR3 amino acids: CASSQPTSVESGELFF. Here the CDR3 DNA reads TGTGCCAGCAGCCAACCAACTAGCGTGGAGTCCGGGGAGCTGTTTTTT.